This TCR beta chain was identified during a study of T cell responses to AZD1222 COVID-19 vaccine. Study-wide results and caveats: Donors skewed white British and female; clonal diversity was possibly underestimated. Recipients of AZD1222 seropositive at baseline numbered only 6 or 7. Reportedly, nearly half the spike-specific TCRs target unmutated variant regions.

This CDR3 contains 13 residues. CDR1 is ENHRY and CDR2 is SYGVKD in the germline V gene. V lost 2 bases to trimming and J lost 0 bases, with 2 bases between them. With regard to this clone: Its specificity is not known.

TCRdb keeps only in-frame clones here, not all; method: immunoSEQ multiplex PCR. Of about 170,000 clones listed, around nine tenths were seen once; the top ten hold 0.95% to 1.1%. The sequences come from peripheral blood, collected 28 days after the second AZD1222 dose. This TCR was recovered from an adult who received the AZD1222 COVID-19 vaccine. The V gene is TRBV10-3, the J gene TRBJ1-5, with D unresolved. The CDR3 coding sequence is TGTGCCATCAGTGAGAATAGCAATCAGCCCCAGCATTTT. Its protein is CAISENSNQPQHF.